These T cell receptor beta chains were read from a single sample in a study of long-term antiretroviral therapy in people with HIV. Profiled with immunoSEQ multiplex PCR; TCRdb holds only in-frame clones, not every one. This table holds tens of thousands of clones, approximately 88% found once. Sequencing was performed on unsorted PBMCs, taken 2.7 to 2.8 years after starting antiretroviral therapy. Receptors were obtained from a man aged 25-45 years with HIV. Both conserved end residues are part of each CDR3. Fields, in order: clone size, V gene, J gene, D gene, CDR3 DNA, CDR3 protein. A D gene is named only where the DNA matches it firmly. For some rows the clone size is stated as once, few or many, or as a class when expanded; others skip it.

>-|TRBV14|TRBJ2-1|-
TGTGCCAGCACCCCAGGGGGGAGGGGAAATGAGCAGTTCTTC
CASTPGGRGNEQFF
>-|TRBV7-9|TRBJ2-1|-
TGTGCCAGCAGCTTAGTCAGGGGATACGACAATGAGCAGTTCTTC
CASSLVRGYDNEQFF
>-|TRBV19|TRBJ1-1|-
TGTGCCAGCATTCCCCCGGGGCTGGGGACTGAAGCTTTCTTT
CASIPPGLGTEAFF
>-|TRBV11-2|TRBJ2-3|TRBD2
TGTGCCAGCAGCTTGCGGGGGACTAGCACAGATACGCAGTATTTT
CASSLRGTSTDTQYF
>-|TRBV9|TRBJ1-3|-
TGTGCCAGCAGCGTAGGGGTAGGAAGAGGCTCTGGAAACACCATATATTTT
CASSVGVGRGSGNTIYF
>-|TRBV28|TRBJ2-3|-
TGTGCCAGCAGGGCCCAGGACAACACAGATACGCAGTATTTT
CASRAQDNTDTQYF
>few|TRBV7-8|TRBJ2-1|-
TGTGCCAGCAGCCTAGGCAGGGGCTCCTACAATGAGCAGTTCTTC
CASSLGRGSYNEQFF
>-|TRBV4-2|TRBJ2-1|TRBD2
TGTGCCAGCAGCCAAATACTAGCGGGGGCCTCCTACAATGAGCAGTTCTTC
CASSQILAGASYNEQFF
>-|TRBV5-1|TRBJ2-7|TRBD1
TGCGCCAGCAGCCCACATACCGACAGGGCGGACCGGGTGGAGCAGTACTTC
CASSPHTDRADRVEQYF
>-|TRBV28|TRBJ1-2|-
TGTGCCAGCACTAAAAAGTGGGGGGTGGATTCTGGCTACACCTTC
CASTKKWGVDSGYTF
>-|TRBV6-5|TRBJ2-4|-
TGTGCCAGCAGCGGTGGCCTAGCCAAAAACATTCAGTACTTC
CASSGGLAKNIQYF
>-|TRBV5-4|TRBJ1-1|-
TGTGCCAGCAGCTTGGGGGGGCAGGGAGGTCCGAACACTGAAGCTTTCTTT
CASSLGGQGGPNTEAFF
>-|TRBV29-1|TRBJ1-2|-
TGCAGCGTTGATTATGGGTCCAACTATGGCTACACCTTC
CSVDYGSNYGYTF
>-|TRBV5-1|TRBJ1-3|TRBD1
TGCGCCAGCAGCTCCCGGACAGGCTCTGGAAACACCATATATTTT
CASSSRTGSGNTIYF
>-|TRBV28|TRBJ2-7|-
TGTGCCAGCAGTTCCCGGACGGGAAGCTCCTACGAGCAGTACTTC
CASSSRTGSSYEQYF
>-|TRBV5-6|TRBJ1-5|TRBD1
TGTGCCAGCACCGGACAGGGGGCTAGGGATCAGCCCCAGCATTTT
CASTGQGARDQPQHF
>-|TRBV7-8|TRBJ2-3|-
TGTGCCAGCAGCCCGTTCCCCGAGGGGAGCCGTGAGGGTAATACGCAGTATTTT
CASSPFPEGSREGNTQYF
>once|TRBV5-6|TRBJ1-5|-
TGTGCCAGCAGCTTGGGGGGGGCTAGGCAGCCCCAGCATTTT
CASSLGGARQPQHF
>-|TRBV6-5|TRBJ1-2|-
TGTGCCAGCAGCCCGGTCTCGACCGTCTTCTATGGCTACACCTTC
CASSPVSTVFYGYTF
>few|TRBV18|TRBJ1-2|TRBD1
TGTGCCAGCCCCTCGGACAGGGAGGGAGGTGGCTACACCTTC
CASPSDREGGGYTF
>-|TRBV2|TRBJ2-1|TRBD2
TGTGCCAGCAGCTCCCGGGGACGGGGGGGCAATGAGCAGTTCTTC
CASSSRGRGGNEQFF
>-|TRBV5-4|TRBJ2-5|-
TGTGCCAGCAGCTTGGAGAACAGGGAAGAGAGCCAGTACTTC
CASSLENREESQYF
>-|TRBV7-8|TRBJ2-5|TRBD2
TGTGCCAGCAGCCCGGGACTAGCGGGAGTAGAGACCCAGTACTTC
CASSPGLAGVETQYF
>once|TRBV7-2|TRBJ2-3|-
TGTGCCAGCAGCTTAGACACCCAGGGCGGGCAGTATTTT
CASSLDTQGGQYF
>-|TRBV7-8|TRBJ1-2|TRBD1
TGTGCCAGCAGCCCCGGACAGGGGGAGGGTAACGGCTACACCTTC
CASSPGQGEGNGYTF
>-|TRBV28|TRBJ2-1|TRBD1
TGTGCCAGCAGTCTCAACAGGGGGCCCCTTCGCGAGCAGTTCTTC
CASSLNRGPLREQFF
>-|TRBV9|TRBJ2-1|-
TGTGCCAGCAGCGTAGACGGGGGCCATTACAATGAGCAGTTCTTC
CASSVDGGHYNEQFF
>-|TRBV7-3|TRBJ2-3|-
TGTGCCAGCAGCTTAGCCGGGGGTGCCGATACGCAGTATTTT
CASSLAGGADTQYF
>-|TRBV13|TRBJ1-5|-
TGTGCCAGCAGTCAATTTGGTAGCAATCAGCCCCAGCATTTT
CASSQFGSNQPQHF
>-|TRBV7-8|TRBJ2-2|-
TGTGCCAGCAGCTTAGTCAAGAACACCGGGGAGCTGTTTTTT
CASSLVKNTGELFF
>few|TRBV29-1|TRBJ1-2|-
TGCAGCGTTGACCCCATGGGGTATGGCTACACCTTC
CSVDPMGYGYTF
>few|TRBV27|TRBJ1-2|TRBD1
TGTGCCAGCAGTTTCCTAGGACAGGCCTCTAACTATGGCTACACCTTC
CASSFLGQASNYGYTF
>-|TRBV7-2|TRBJ1-2|TRBD1
TGTGCCAGCAGCCTAGAACCGGGACAGGGGGGGATTGGCTACACCTTC
CASSLEPGQGGIGYTF
>once|TRBV9|TRBJ2-6|TRBD1
TGTGCCAGCAGCGCCGGGGACAGGAACTCTGGGGCCAACGTCCTGACTTTC
CASSAGDRNSGANVLTF
>-|TRBV7-6|TRBJ2-5|-
TGTGCCAGCAGCTTAGATCAGGAGGAGACCCAGTACTTC
CASSLDQEETQYF